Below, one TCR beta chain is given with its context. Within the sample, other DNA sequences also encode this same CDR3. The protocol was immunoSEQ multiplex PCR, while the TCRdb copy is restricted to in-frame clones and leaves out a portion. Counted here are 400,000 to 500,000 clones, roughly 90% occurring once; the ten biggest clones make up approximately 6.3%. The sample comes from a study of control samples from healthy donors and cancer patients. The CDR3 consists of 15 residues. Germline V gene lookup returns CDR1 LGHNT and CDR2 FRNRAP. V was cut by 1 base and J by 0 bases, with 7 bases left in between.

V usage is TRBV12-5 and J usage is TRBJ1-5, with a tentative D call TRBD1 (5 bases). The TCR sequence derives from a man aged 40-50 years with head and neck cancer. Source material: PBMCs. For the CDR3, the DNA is TGTGCTAGTGGTTTGGGACAGAGTAGCAATCAGCCCCAGCATTTT. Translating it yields CASGLGQSSNQPQHF. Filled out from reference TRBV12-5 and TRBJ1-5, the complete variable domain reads DARVTQTPRHKVTEMGQEVTMRCQPILGHNTVFWYRQTMMQGLELLAYFRNRAPLDDSGMPKDRFSAEMPDATLATLKIQPSEPRDSAVYFCASGLGQSSNQPQHFGDGTRLSIL.